The 25 T cell receptor beta chains below were found in one sample sequenced in a study of CD8 T cells in Susac syndrome. Reverse transcription of roughly 0.45 to 1 ug RNA used random hexamers. TCRdb independently ran MiXCR on the immunoSEQ multiplex PCR reads; one entry per CDR3 protein. The data show 150,000 to 200,000 distinct CDR3 sequences, just over 90% seen once. Sequencing was done on a sample of CD4+ T cells from PBMCs. These receptors were obtained from a human donor in good health.

The rearrangement joins TRBV2 to TRBJ2-4; D ambiguous. The length of the CDR3 is 14 residues. V was clipped by 4 bases and J by 0 bases, with 7 bases between them. Germline assignment: CDR1 SNHLY and CDR2 FYNNEI. CDR3 amino acids: CASSVDLAKNIQYF. In nucleotides, the CDR3 is TGTGCCAGCAGTGTGGACCTAGCCAAAAACATTCAGTACTTC. The full variable domain, rest sourced from reference TRBV2 and TRBJ2-4, is EPEVTQTPSHQVTQMGQEVILRCVPISNHLYFYWYRQILGQKVEFLVSFYNNEISEKSEIFDDQFSVERPDGSNFTLKIRSTKLEDSAMYFCASSVDLAKNIQYFGAGTRLSVL.

The chain links TRBV18 to TRBJ2-4; TRBD1 is a possible D gene (5 bases). V lost 3 bases to trimming and J lost 5 bases, with 14 bases between them. The CDR3 consists of 15 residues. Germline V gene data show CDR1 as KGHSH and CDR2 as LQKENI. CDR3: CASSPIDSLQNIQYF. CDR3 DNA sequence: TGTGCCAGCTCACCCATAGACAGCCTCCAAAACATTCAGTACTTC.

The chain uses TRBV5-6 and TRBJ1-3; no firm D call. The germline V and J ends were trimmed by 0 bases and 7 bases, with 5 bases remaining between them. The CDR3 has 12 residues. Germline V gene sequence: CDR1 SGHDT, CDR2 YYEEEE. CDR3 sequence reads: CASSLATNTIYF. The DNA for the CDR3 is TGTGCCAGCAGCTTGGCGACGAACACCATATATTTT. Full variable domain (rest looked up from reference TRBV5-6 and TRBJ1-3): DAGVTQSPTHLIKTRGQQVTLRCSPKSGHDTVSWYQQALGQGPQFIFQYYEEEERQRGNFPDRFSGHQFPNYSSELNVNALLLGDSALYLCASSLATNTIYFGEGSWLTVV.

This clonotype was detected only once. The V call is TRBV3-1, the J call TRBJ1-5; maybe TRBD1 (5 bases). Germline V CDR1 and CDR2: LGHDT, YNNKEL (reference sequence). The V gene lost 4 bases and the J gene lost 3 bases, with 16 bases spanning the gap. This CDR3 has 16 residues. The CDR3 DNA reads as TGTGCCAGCAGCCGGGGGGTCGGGGGGTACAATCAGCCCCAGCATTTT. Encoded protein: CASSRGVGGYNQPQHF.

V is TRBV4-2 and J is TRBJ2-7; 10 positions match TRBD2. The CDR3 sequence is 16 residues long. From germline, CDR1 is LGHNA and CDR2 YNFKEQ. Trimming cost V 1 base and J 7 bases; bases outside gene matches: 10. CDR3 region: CASSQARAGGASEQYF. DNA for the CDR3: TGTGCCAGCAGCCAAGCCCGAGCGGGGGGGGCGTCTGAGCAGTACTTC.

The chain recombines TRBV6-1 with TRBJ2-3, with D perhaps TRBD2 (6 bases). Germline lookup yields CDR1 MNHNS and CDR2 SASEGT. The CDR3 is 16 residues long. V gave up 2 bases and J gave up 4 bases, with 16 bases separating them. CDR3 coding DNA: TGTGCCAGCAGTGAACGGGGGAGCGTCTCTCCAGATACGCAGTATTTT. Its protein product is CASSERGSVSPDTQYF.

This clonotype was detected only a few times. The chain uses TRBV29-1 and TRBJ1-1; D is unclear. The CDR3 extends over 13 amino acids. Germline CDR1 is SQVTM and CDR2 is ANQGSEA. V was trimmed by 5 bases and J by 1 base, leaving 11 bases between them. The CDR3 nucleotides are TGCAGCGTTCAGTCAACAGCGAACACTGAAGCTTTCTTT. Translation gives CSVQSTANTEAFF. The variable domain in full, completed from reference TRBV29-1 and TRBJ1-1, reads SAVISQKPSRDICQRGTSLTIQCQVDSQVTMMFWYRQQPGQSLTLIATANQGSEATYESGFVIDKFPISRPNLTFSTLTVSNMSPEDSSIYLCSVQSTANTEAFFGQGTRLTVV.

The CDR3 DNA is TGCAGCGGGGGACGCATGAACACTGAAGCTTTCTTT. Protein: CSGGRMNTEAFF. The rearrangement links TRBV29-1 to TRBJ1-1; D might be TRBD1 (5 bases). The CDR3 sequence is 12 residues long. Looked up from germline, CDR1 is SQVTM and CDR2 is ANQGSEA. The V gene lost 7 bases and the J gene lost 0 bases, with 9 bases spanning the gap.

This rearrangement joins TRBV5-4 to TRBJ1-2, with a weak D call TRBD1 (6 bases). The V gene lost 6 bases and the J gene lost 8 bases, with 17 bases spanning the gap. This CDR3 is built from 13 residues. Germline CDR1 and CDR2: SGHNT and YYREEE (reference sequence). The CDR3 coding sequence is TGTGCCAGCACCCTCGGGACAAGTCTAGGCTACACCTTC. This sequence encodes CASTLGTSLGYTF.

This chain joins TRBV2 and TRBJ2-1; D is possibly TRBD1 (5 bases). Trimming left V 7 bases short and J 7 bases short, with 17 bases between. Germline assignment: CDR1 SNHLY and CDR2 FYNNEI. CDR3 size: 14 residues. This chain's CDR3 is CASTLGEVRNEQFF. In DNA, the CDR3 is TGTGCCAGCACGTTAGGGGAAGTCCGAAATGAGCAGTTCTTC.

The V gene is TRBV20-1, the J gene TRBJ1-2, with 11 bases that match TRBD1. The CDR3 is 12 residues long. Germline CDR1 is DFQATT and CDR2 is SNEGSKA (reference sequence). Here the CDR3 reads CRAGQGAGGYTF. CDR3 DNA sequence: TGCAGAGCTGGACAGGGGGCAGGAGGCTACACCTTC.

V usage is TRBV7-8 and J usage is TRBJ2-5; 7 positions agree with TRBD2. CDR3 length: 15 residues. Germline V gives CDR1 SGHVS, CDR2 FQNEAQ. With 5 bases clipped from V and 5 bases from J, the junction kept 11 bases outside the gene matches. CDR3 sequence reads: CASSPRRAGLETQYF. CDR3 DNA: TGTGCCAGCAGCCCCCGGAGAGCGGGGTTGGAGACCCAGTACTTC.

V and J are TRBV9 and TRBJ2-7; tentative D call: TRBD2 (5 bases). This CDR3 has 16 residues. Germline V lookup: CDR1 SGDLS, CDR2 YYNGEE. V was clipped by 1 base and J by 5 bases, with 19 bases between them. CDR3 coding DNA: TGTGCCAGCAGCGTACCCTCTTTCCCCCCGGAGGACGAGCAGTACTTC. Translation gives CASSVPSFPPEDEQYF.

DNA of the CDR3: TGTGCCAGCAGTGTAAGGCTCTCTGGAAACACCATATATTTT. Residues: CASSVRLSGNTIYF. This chain joins TRBV2 and TRBJ1-3, with D unclear. Trimming stripped 4 bases from V and 0 bases from J, with 7 bases between. Germline loops: CDR1 SNHLY, CDR2 FYNNEI. The CDR3 is 14 amino acids.

The rearrangement uses TRBV24-1 and TRBJ2-1, with D hard to call. Trimming pared 4 bases from V and 0 bases from J, leaving 6 bases between. Per germline, CDR1 KGHDR and CDR2 SFDVKD. The CDR3 is 14 amino acids. This CDR3 is CATSDTRSYNEQFF. In nucleotides, the CDR3 is TGTGCCACCAGTGACACCCGCTCCTACAATGAGCAGTTCTTC.

The chain joins TRBV5-4 to TRBJ2-7; 8 bases agree with TRBD1. Trimming cost V 4 bases and J 5 bases; bases outside gene matches: 8. CDR3 length equals 14 residues. Per germline, CDR1 SGHNT and CDR2 YYREEE (reference sequence). CDR3 nucleotides: TGTGCCAGCAGCACGGGACAGGTCCCCAACGAGCAGTACTTC. It yields the protein CASSTGQVPNEQYF.

The chain carries TRBV20-1 and TRBJ1-2, with D unclear. CDR3 length: 14 amino acids. V was shortened by 6 bases and J by 4 bases, with 18 bases between the two germline ends. From germline, CDR1 is DFQATT and CDR2 SNEGSKA (reference sequence). The CDR3 here is CSAWVPSGSYGYTF. Here the CDR3 DNA reads TGCAGTGCCTGGGTCCCAAGTGGTTCCTATGGCTACACCTTC.

The chain links TRBV2 to TRBJ1-2; a weak D match, TRBD1 (5 bases). V gave up 2 bases and J gave up 7 bases, with 14 bases separating them. Germline V gene lookup returns CDR1 SNHLY and CDR2 FYNNEI. This CDR3 spans 14 amino acids. CDR3 DNA: TGTGCCAGCAGTGAATCCCAGGACATAGGTGGCTACACCTTC. Its protein product is CASSESQDIGGYTF.

The chain joins TRBV7-2 to TRBJ2-3; D call uncertain. This CDR3 spans 12 amino acids. With 7 bases removed from V and 8 bases from J, the gap between germline ends came to 13 bases. The germline CDR1 and CDR2 sequences are SGHTA and FQGNSA. CDR3 bases: TGTGCCAGCACCACCCAGGAAGCTACGCAGTATTTT. Its protein is CASTTQEATQYF.

The rearrangement uses TRBV19 and TRBJ2-4; a possible D gene is TRBD2 (5 bases). CDR1 and CDR2 from the germline V gene are LNHDA and SQIVND (reference sequence). The V and J ends lost 7 bases and 0 bases respectively, with 7 bases between them. CDR3 length equals 13 residues. Written as DNA, the CDR3 is TGTGCCAGTAATGAGGGAGCCAAAAACATTCAGTACTTC. It translates to CASNEGAKNIQYF.

The chain joins TRBV16 to TRBJ1-3, with unresolved D. Germline V gene lookup returns CDR1 KGHSY and CDR2 FQNENV. The CDR3 covers 18 residues. Trimming shortened V by 4 bases and J by 0 bases, and 19 bases separated the two germline ends. The CDR3 reads CASSRQPGGLSSGNTIYF. The CDR3 DNA is TGTGCCAGCAGCCGCCAGCCGGGCGGTTTAAGCTCTGGAAACACCATATATTTT.

V and J are TRBV6-4 and TRBJ2-2; D perhaps matches TRBD2 (5 bases). There are 14 residues in the CDR3. V was cut by 6 bases and J by 4 bases, with 12 bases left in between. Germline values: CDR1 MRHNA, CDR2 SNTAGT. The CDR3 sequence: CASREDFSTGELFF. The CDR3 DNA sequence: TGTGCCAGCAGGGAGGACTTTAGCACCGGGGAGCTGTTTTTT.

The chain combines TRBV2 with TRBJ2-7; 8 bases map to TRBD2. J gave up 6 bases and V 8 bases, and 15 bases lay outside the gene matches. Germline CDR1 is SNHLY and CDR2 is FYNNEI. The CDR3 is 15 residues long. The CDR3 loop reads CASGPVAGPFGEQYF. The CDR3, as DNA: TGTGCCAGCGGCCCCGTAGCGGGGCCTTTTGGCGAGCAGTACTTC.

The chain employs TRBV19 and TRBJ1-1; D gene unclear. V was pared by 5 bases and J by 0 bases, with 10 bases between. Germline values: CDR1 LNHDA, CDR2 SQIVND (reference sequence). CDR3 size: 14 residues. CDR3 in amino acids: CASSSRTVNTEAFF. Written as DNA, the CDR3 is TGTGCCAGTAGTTCACGGACGGTGAACACTGAAGCTTTCTTT.

This clonotype appeared a few times. The chain joins TRBV9 to TRBJ2-7; D unresolved. V lost 4 bases and J 2 bases, leaving 10 bases between the germline ends. The CDR3 is 13 amino acids. Germline V CDR1 and CDR2: SGDLS, YYNGEE. Written as DNA, the CDR3 is TGTGCCAGCAGCCCCCAATTGGCCTACGAGCAGTACTTC. Residues: CASSPQLAYEQYF.